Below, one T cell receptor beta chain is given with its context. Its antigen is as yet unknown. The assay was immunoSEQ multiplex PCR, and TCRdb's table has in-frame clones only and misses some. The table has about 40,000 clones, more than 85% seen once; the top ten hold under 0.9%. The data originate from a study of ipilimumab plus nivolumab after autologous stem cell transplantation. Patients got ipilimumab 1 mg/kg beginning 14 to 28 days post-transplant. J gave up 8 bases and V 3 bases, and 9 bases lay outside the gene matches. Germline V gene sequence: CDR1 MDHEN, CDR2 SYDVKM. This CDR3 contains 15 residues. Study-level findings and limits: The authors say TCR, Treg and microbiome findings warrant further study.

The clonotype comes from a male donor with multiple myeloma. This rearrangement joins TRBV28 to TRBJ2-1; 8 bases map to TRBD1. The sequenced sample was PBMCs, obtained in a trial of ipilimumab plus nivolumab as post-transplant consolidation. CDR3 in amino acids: CASSLGRGPSHEQFF. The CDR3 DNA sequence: TGTGCCAGCAGTTTGGGCAGGGGGCCTTCTCATGAGCAGTTCTTC.